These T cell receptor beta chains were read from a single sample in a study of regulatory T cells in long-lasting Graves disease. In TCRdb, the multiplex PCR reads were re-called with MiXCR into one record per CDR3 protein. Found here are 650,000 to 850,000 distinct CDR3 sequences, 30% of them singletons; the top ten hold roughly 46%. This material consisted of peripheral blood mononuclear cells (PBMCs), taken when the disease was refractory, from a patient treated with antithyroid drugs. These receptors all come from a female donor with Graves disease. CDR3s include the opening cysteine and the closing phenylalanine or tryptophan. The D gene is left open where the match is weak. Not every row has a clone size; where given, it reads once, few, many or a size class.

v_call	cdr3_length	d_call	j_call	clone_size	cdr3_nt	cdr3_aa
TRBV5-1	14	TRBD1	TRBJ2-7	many	TGTGCCAGCAGTTGGGGACAGGGGGCCTACGAGCAGTACTTC	CASSWGQGAYEQYF
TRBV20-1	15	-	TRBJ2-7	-	TGCAGTGCTAGAGATCCGCCCGGGAGCTCCTACGAGCAGTACTTC	CSARDPPGSSYEQYF
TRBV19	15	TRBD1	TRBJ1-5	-	TGTGCCAGTAGAGTGGGACAGGGGAGCAATCAGCCCCAGCATTTT	CASRVGQGSNQPQHF
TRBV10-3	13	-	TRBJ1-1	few	TGTGCCATCAGTGACTCTCAGAACACTGAAGCTTTCTTT	CAISDSQNTEAFF
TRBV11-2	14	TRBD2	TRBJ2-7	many	TGTGCCAGCATCGCGGGGGGACTAACCTACGAGCAGTACTTC	CASIAGGLTYEQYF
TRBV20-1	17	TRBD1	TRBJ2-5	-	TGCAGTGCTAGTAAGTCACTCCGGGACAGCCTACAAGAGACCCAGTACTTC	CSASKSLRDSLQETQYF
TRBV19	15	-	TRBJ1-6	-	TGTGCCAGTAGAGAAACAGCGACTATTAATTCACCCCTCCACTTT	CASRETATINSPLHF
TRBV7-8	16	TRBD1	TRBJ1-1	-	TGTGCCAGCAGCTCACCGGGACAGGGATCGGGCACTGAAGCTTTCTTT	CASSSPGQGSGTEAFF
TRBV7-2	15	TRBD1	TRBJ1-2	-	TGTGCCAGCAGCTTAGAAGACAGGGCCCTGAGGGGCTACACCTTC	CASSLEDRALRGYTF
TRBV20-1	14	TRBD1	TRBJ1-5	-	TGCAGTGCATCCGGGACAGGGAAGCGTCAGCCCCAGCATTTT	CSASGTGKRQPQHF
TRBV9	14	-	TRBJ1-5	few	TGTGCCAGCAGCGTATGGGGGGCAGGTCAGCCCCAGCATTTT	CASSVWGAGQPQHF
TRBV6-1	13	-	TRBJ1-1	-	TGTGCCAGCACCCAAGTTACGAACACTGAAGCTTTCTTT	CASTQVTNTEAFF
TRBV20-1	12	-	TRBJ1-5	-	TGCAGTGCTAGGGAACAGGGTCAGCCCCAGCATTTT	CSAREQGQPQHF
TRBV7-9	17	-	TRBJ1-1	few	TGTGCCAGCAGCTCTACTACAGACCTGGGAATGAACACTGAAGCTTTCTTT	CASSSTTDLGMNTEAFF
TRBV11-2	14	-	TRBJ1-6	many	TGTGCCAGCAGTCCTGGACAGTATAATTCACCCCTCCACTTT	CASSPGQYNSPLHF
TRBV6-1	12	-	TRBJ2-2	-	TGTGCCAGCAGTCCCCCACCCGGGGAGCTGTTTTTT	CASSPPPGELFF
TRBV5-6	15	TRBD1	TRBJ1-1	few	TGTGCCAGCAGCACTTTGGACAGGGGGCATACTGAAGCTTTCTTT	CASSTLDRGHTEAFF
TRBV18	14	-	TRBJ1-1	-	TGTGCCAGCTCACGCGCGGCGGGTTCTACTGAAGCTTTCTTT	CASSRAAGSTEAFF
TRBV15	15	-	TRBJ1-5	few	TGTGCCACCAGCAGAAATGGGTCCAGCAATCAGCCCCAGCATTTT	CATSRNGSSNQPQHF
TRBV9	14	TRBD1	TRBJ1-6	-	TGTGCCAGCAGCGCAGGGGGAGGTGGTTCACCCCTCCACTTT	CASSAGGGGSPLHF
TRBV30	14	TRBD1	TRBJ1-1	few	TGTGCCTGGAGTGTACAGGGGACGGCCGCTGAGGCTTTCTTT	CAWSVQGTAAEAFF
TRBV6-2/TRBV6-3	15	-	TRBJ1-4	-	TGTGCCAGCAGCTCAACAGGGATGACTAATGAAAAACTGTTTTTT	CASSSTGMTNEKLFF
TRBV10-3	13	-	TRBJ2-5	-	TGTGCCATCAGTGGGACACCAGAAGAGACCCAGTACTTC	CAISGTPEETQYF
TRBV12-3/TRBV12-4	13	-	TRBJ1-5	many	TGTGCCACCGCACAGGGTAGCAATCAGCCCCAGCATTTT	CATAQGSNQPQHF
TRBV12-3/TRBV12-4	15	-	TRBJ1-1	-	TGTGCCAGCAGTTTTTCAGGGTTTGTAAACACTGAAGCTTTCTTT	CASSFSGFVNTEAFF
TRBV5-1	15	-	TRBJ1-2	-	TGCGCCAGCAGCTTGGGGGGGCATTCGAACTATGGCTACACCTTC	CASSLGGHSNYGYTF
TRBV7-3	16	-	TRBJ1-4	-	TGTGCCAGCAGCCAAGATTGGTCCCTGGGTGGTGAAAAACTGTTTTTT	CASSQDWSLGGEKLFF
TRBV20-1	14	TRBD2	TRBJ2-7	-	TGCAGTGCTAGATCCCCTGGGGCTAGCGGCGAGCAGTACTTC	CSARSPGASGEQYF
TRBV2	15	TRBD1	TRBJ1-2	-	TGTGCCAGCAGCCGGATCGACAGGGGGCGAGATGGCTACACCTTC	CASSRIDRGRDGYTF
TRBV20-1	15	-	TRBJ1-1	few	TGCAGTGCTAGTATCTTGACAGGCGCTAACACTGAAGCTTTCTTT	CSASILTGANTEAFF
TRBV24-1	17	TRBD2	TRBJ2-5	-	TGTGCCACCAGTGATCCAAAGAAGAGCGGGAGGCAAGAGACCCAGTACTTC	CATSDPKKSGRQETQYF
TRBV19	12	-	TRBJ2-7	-	TGTGCCAGTAGTATAACTGGCGCCGAGCAGTACTTC	CASSITGAEQYF
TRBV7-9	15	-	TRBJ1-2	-	TGTGCCAACAGCCATCTCCTTGAGGGGGGGAGAGGCTACACCTTC	CANSHLLEGGRGYTF
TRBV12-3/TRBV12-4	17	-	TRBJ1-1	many	TGTGCCAGCAGTTTTAGCCTTGACAGACCTCTGAACACTGAAGCTTTCTTT	CASSFSLDRPLNTEAFF
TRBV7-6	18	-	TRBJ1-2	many	TGTGCCAGCAGCTTAGATCCCCCCACGGGGGGCCCGACGTATGGCTACACCTTC	CASSLDPPTGGPTYGYTF
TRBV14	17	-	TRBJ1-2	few	TGTGCCAGCAGCCAAGAAATTAGACCAGGGAGGCGCGATGGCTACACCTTC	CASSQEIRPGRRDGYTF
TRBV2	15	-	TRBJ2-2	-	TGTGCCAGCAGCTGGATCACGGTGAACACCGGGGAGCTGTTTTTT	CASSWITVNTGELFF
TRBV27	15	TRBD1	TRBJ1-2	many	TGTGCCAGCAGTTTCCGCCGGACAGGAGGCGGTGGCTACACCTTC	CASSFRRTGGGGYTF
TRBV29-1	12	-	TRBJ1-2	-	TGCAGGGCGGGCCAGGCTTCTGATGGCTACACCTTC	CRAGQASDGYTF
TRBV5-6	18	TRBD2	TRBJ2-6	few	TGTGCCAGCAGCTCCGTGACTAGCGGGACAACTGGGGCCAACGTCCTGACTTTC	CASSSVTSGTTGANVLTF
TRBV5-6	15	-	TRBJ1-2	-	TGTGCCAGCAGCTTGAGTCAGGGGCCCCTTCATGGCTACACCTTC	CASSLSQGPLHGYTF
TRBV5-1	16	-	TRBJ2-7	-	TGCGCCAGCAGCTGGGGGGGCGGGGGCCCGCAGTACGAGCAGTACTTC	CASSWGGGGPQYEQYF